This T cell receptor beta chain is from a study of Ad26.COV2.S vaccination and SARS-CoV-2 variants. Findings of the study overall: The TCR-based breadth and depth measures might underestimate overall T cell responses. Vaccinees showed greater spike-specific TCR breadth than placebo recipients.

Here immunoSEQ multiplex PCR was the method, and the copy in TCRdb shows in-frame clones only, minus some. The repertoire holds around 340,000 clones, with about 86% as singletons. As regards this clone: As yet, its antigen is unknown.

Treatment denoted: roughly 19 received Ad26.COV2.S at low or high dose, single or two shots; about 5 received placebo; per-sample allocation not given. Sample collection was performed on day 63 after the first vaccine or placebo injection. The sample here was peripheral blood, taken in a trial of Ad26.COV2.S vaccine versus placebo. This clonotype was obtained from a person between 18 and 65 years old who received the Ad26.COV2.S COVID-19 vaccine or a placebo.

CDR3 residues: CASTGGSGSKNTQYF. CDR3 sequence (DNA): TGTGCCAGTACCGGCGGGAGCGGGAGTAAAAATACGCAGTATTTT. The chain couples TRBV19 to TRBJ2-3; 8 positions match TRBD2. Germline assignment: CDR1 LNHDA and CDR2 SQIVND (reference sequence). The CDR3 is 15 residues long. V gave up 7 bases and J gave up 7 bases; unmatched junction bases: 13. The variable domain in full, with the rest retrieved from reference TRBV19 and TRBJ2-3, is DGGITQSPKYLFRKEGQNVTLSCEQNLNHDAMYWYRQDPGQGLRLIYYSQIVNDFQKGDIAEGYSVSREKKESFPLTVTSAQKNPTAFYLCASTGGSGSKNTQYFGPGTRLTVL.